The clone carrying this T cell receptor (beta chain) was seen a few times. The antigen is undetermined. TCR beta CDR3 regions were amplified from RNA. The HTBI primer set was used in a first-round RT-PCR of the TCR CDR3. TCRdb ran MiXCR on the multiplex PCR reads and lists one entry per CDR3 protein. The table records about 400,000 distinct CDR3 sequences, more than 12% of them present only once. The entry originates in a study of T cells in Graves' hyperthyroidism and ophthalmopathy. Study-wide points: Most thyroid-expanded clonotypes above 0.001 were also found in blood.

Germline V gene sequence: CDR1 SGHTS, CDR2 YDEGEE. V lost 0 bases, J lost 8 bases, and 14 bases lay in between. The CDR3 sequence is 15 residues long. Subjects aged 18 to 65 presented with newly diagnosed hyperthyroidism of less than 2 months' duration. Sequenced: blood. This TCR was sampled from a woman in her 30s with Graves' hyperthyroidism. The gene calls are TRBV5-8 and TRBJ1-4; TRBD1 is a possible D gene (5 bases). CDR3 sequence: CASSLDGGRDEKLFF. In DNA, the CDR3 is TGTGCCAGCAGCTTGGATGGGGGGAGAGACGAAAAACTGTTTTTT.